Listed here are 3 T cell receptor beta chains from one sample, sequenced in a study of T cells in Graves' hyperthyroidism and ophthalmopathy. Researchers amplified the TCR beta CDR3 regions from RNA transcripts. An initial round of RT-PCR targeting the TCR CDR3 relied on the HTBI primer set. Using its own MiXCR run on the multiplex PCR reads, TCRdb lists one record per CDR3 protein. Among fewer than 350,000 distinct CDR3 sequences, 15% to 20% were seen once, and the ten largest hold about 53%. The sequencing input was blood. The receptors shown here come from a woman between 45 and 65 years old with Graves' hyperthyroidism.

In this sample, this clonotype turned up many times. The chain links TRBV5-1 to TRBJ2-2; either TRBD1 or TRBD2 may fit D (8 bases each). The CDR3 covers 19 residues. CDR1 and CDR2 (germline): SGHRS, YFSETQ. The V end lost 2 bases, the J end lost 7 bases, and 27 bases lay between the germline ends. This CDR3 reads CASSFPGQAAGGSYGELFF. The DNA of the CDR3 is TGCGCCAGCAGCTTTCCGGGACAGGCTGCGGGAGGCTCGTACGGGGAGCTGTTTTTT.

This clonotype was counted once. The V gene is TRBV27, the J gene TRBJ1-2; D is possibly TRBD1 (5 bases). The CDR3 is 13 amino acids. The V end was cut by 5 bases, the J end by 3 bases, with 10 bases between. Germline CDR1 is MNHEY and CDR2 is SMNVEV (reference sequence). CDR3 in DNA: TGTGCCAGCAGTCCGGGGGATTACTATGGCTACACCTTC. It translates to CASSPGDYYGYTF.

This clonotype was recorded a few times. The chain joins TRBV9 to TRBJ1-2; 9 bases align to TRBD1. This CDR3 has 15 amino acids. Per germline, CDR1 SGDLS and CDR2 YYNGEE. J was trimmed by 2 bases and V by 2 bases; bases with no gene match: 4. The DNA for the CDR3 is TGTGCCAGCAGCGTCACCGGGACAGGGAACTATGGCTACACCTTC. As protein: CASSVTGTGNYGYTF.